Each of the 4 T cell receptor beta chains below was sequenced from the same sample in a study of T cells after yellow fever vaccination. A single record per CDR3 protein comes from TCRdb applying MiXCR to the 5' RACE reads. The sample includes 350,000 to 550,000 distinct CDR3 sequences, about 17% seen only once; the top ten take 18%. Specimen: PBMCs, collected before the yellow fever booster vaccination. All receptors come from a man aged 18-30 years who received the YFV17D yellow fever vaccine.

This chain links TRBV27 with TRBJ2-3, with TRBD2 identical over 10 bases. V was clipped by 6 bases and J by 6 bases; unmatched bases: 12. From germline, CDR1 is MNHEY and CDR2 SMNVEV (reference sequence). There are 16 residues in the CDR3. CDR3 DNA: TGTGCCAGCAGCTTCACTAGCGGGGTTCCGCTGGATACGCAGTATTTT. Encoded protein: CASSFTSGVPLDTQYF.

The chain has TRBV6-1 and TRBJ2-7; D gene unclear. Germline assignment: CDR1 MNHNS and CDR2 SASEGT. V was clipped by 3 bases and J by 5 bases, with 8 bases between them. The CDR3 runs 12 residues. This chain's CDR3 is CASSDPVHEQYF. CDR3 bases: TGTGCCAGCAGTGATCCCGTTCACGAGCAGTACTTC.

This clonotype showed up just a few times. The rearrangement joins TRBV7-9 to TRBJ1-5; D may be TRBD1 (5 bases). Germline V gene sequence: CDR1 SEHNR, CDR2 FQNEAQ (reference sequence). The CDR3 is 13 amino acids. The V and J ends lost 5 bases and 9 bases respectively, with 14 bases between them. The CDR3 sequence: CASSRMGGSPQHF. The CDR3 DNA is TGTGCCAGCAGCCGTATGGGGGGATCGCCCCAGCATTTT.

The chain employs TRBV27 and TRBJ2-7, with 8 bases identical to TRBD1. There are 15 residues in the CDR3. Per germline, CDR1 MNHEY and CDR2 SMNVEV (reference sequence). V shed 3 bases, J shed 0 bases, and the junction held 4 bases outside the gene matches. DNA for the CDR3: TGTGCCAGCAGTTTGTCCGGACAGGGCTCCTACGAGCAGTACTTC. It encodes CASSLSGQGSYEQYF.